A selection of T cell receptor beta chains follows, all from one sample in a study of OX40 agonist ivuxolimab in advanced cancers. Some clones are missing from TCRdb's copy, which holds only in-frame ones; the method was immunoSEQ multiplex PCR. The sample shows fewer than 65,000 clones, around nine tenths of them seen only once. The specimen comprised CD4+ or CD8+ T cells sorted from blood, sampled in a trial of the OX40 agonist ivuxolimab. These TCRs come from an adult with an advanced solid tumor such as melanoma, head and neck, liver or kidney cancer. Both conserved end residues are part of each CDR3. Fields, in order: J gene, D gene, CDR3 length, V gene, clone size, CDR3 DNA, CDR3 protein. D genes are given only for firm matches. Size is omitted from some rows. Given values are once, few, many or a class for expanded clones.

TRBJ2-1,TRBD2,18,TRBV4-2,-,TGTGCCAGCAGCCAAGATTCTATTGGACTAGCGGGGAACAATGAGCAGTTCTTC,CASSQDSIGLAGNNEQFF
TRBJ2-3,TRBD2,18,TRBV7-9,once,TGTGCCAGCAGCCCACGACAGGGGACTAGCGGGAGATGGGATACGCAGTATTTT,CASSPRQGTSGRWDTQYF
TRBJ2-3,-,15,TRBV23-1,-,TGCGCCAGCAGTTCGGAGGGGACCAGCACAGATACGCAGTATTTT,CASSSEGTSTDTQYF
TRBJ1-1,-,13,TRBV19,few,TGTGCCAGTAGTATCAGGTCAGTCAGTGAAGCTTTCTTT,CASSIRSVSEAFF
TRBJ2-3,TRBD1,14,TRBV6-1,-,TGTGCCAGCAGCAAAGGACAGGGGGCAGATACGCAGTATTTT,CASSKGQGADTQYF
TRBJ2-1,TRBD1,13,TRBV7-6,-,TGTGCCAGCAGCCCAGCGGACAGGGGGCGGCAGTTCTTC,CASSPADRGRQFF
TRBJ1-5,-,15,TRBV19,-,TGTGCCAGTAGCCCAGAAGGCCAGGGTAGTCAGCCCCAGCATTTT,CASSPEGQGSQPQHF
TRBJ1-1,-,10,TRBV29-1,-,TGCAGCGCGGGGGACACTGAAGCTTTCTTT,CSAGDTEAFF
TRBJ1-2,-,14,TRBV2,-,TGTGCCAGCAGTGAAGAGGTGGGGTACTATGGCTACACCTTC,CASSEEVGYYGYTF
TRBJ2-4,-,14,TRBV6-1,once,TGTGCCAGCAGTGAATCGGGGGCCAAAAACATTCAGTACTTC,CASSESGAKNIQYF
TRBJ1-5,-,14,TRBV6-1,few,TGTGCCAGCAGCGAAGACAGGTTCAATCAGCCCCAGCATTTT,CASSEDRFNQPQHF
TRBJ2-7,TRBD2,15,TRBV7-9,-,TGTGCCAGCAGCTACCGACTAGCGGGGGAGTCCGAGCAGTACTTC,CASSYRLAGESEQYF
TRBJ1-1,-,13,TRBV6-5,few,TGTGCCAGCAGTTACTTGACAGGAGATGAAGCTTTCTTT,CASSYLTGDEAFF
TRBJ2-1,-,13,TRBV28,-,TGTGCCAGCAGTTTCACCCGAGTGAATGAGCAGTTCTTC,CASSFTRVNEQFF
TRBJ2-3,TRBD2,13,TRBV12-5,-,TGTGCTAGTGGCCGGGAGGGCACAGATACGCAGTATTTT,CASGREGTDTQYF
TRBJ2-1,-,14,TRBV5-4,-,TGTGCCAGCAGCTTGACTAGACCATACAATGAGCAGTTCTTC,CASSLTRPYNEQFF
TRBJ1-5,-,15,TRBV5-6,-,TGTGCCAGCAGCTTAGTTGGGCGGGGCAATCAGCCCCAGCATTTT,CASSLVGRGNQPQHF
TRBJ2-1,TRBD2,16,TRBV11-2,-,TGTGCCAGCAGCTTAAGGCTAGCGGATTCCTACAATGAGCAGTTCTTC,CASSLRLADSYNEQFF
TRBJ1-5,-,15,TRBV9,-,TGTGCCAGCAGTTACGGGTTAGGGGTGGATCAGCCCCAGCATTTT,CASSYGLGVDQPQHF
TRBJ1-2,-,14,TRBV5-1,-,TGCGCCAGCAGCTTGGGGCAGGGTGACTATGGCTACACCTTC,CASSLGQGDYGYTF
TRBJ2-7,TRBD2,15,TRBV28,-,TGTGCCAGCAGTTTTATAGTTGGGAGGGCATACGAGCAGTACTTC,CASSFIVGRAYEQYF
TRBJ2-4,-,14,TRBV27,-,TGTGCCAGCAGTCCCACCGGGGACGGAAACATTCAGTACTTC,CASSPTGDGNIQYF
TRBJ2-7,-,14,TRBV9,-,TGTGCCAGCAGCGTAGACGGGTTTCCCTACGAGCAGTACTTC,CASSVDGFPYEQYF
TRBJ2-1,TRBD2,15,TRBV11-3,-,TGTGCCAGCAGCAAAGGGACTAGCGGGTGGGGTGAGCAGTTCTTC,CASSKGTSGWGEQFF
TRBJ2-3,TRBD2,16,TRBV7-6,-,TGTGCCAGCAGCTTAGTATCTAGCGGGGGCACAGATACGCAGTATTTT,CASSLVSSGGTDTQYF
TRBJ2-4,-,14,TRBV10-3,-,TGTGCCATCAGTGAGGGGGCGGGTTTAAACATTCAGTACTTC,CAISEGAGLNIQYF